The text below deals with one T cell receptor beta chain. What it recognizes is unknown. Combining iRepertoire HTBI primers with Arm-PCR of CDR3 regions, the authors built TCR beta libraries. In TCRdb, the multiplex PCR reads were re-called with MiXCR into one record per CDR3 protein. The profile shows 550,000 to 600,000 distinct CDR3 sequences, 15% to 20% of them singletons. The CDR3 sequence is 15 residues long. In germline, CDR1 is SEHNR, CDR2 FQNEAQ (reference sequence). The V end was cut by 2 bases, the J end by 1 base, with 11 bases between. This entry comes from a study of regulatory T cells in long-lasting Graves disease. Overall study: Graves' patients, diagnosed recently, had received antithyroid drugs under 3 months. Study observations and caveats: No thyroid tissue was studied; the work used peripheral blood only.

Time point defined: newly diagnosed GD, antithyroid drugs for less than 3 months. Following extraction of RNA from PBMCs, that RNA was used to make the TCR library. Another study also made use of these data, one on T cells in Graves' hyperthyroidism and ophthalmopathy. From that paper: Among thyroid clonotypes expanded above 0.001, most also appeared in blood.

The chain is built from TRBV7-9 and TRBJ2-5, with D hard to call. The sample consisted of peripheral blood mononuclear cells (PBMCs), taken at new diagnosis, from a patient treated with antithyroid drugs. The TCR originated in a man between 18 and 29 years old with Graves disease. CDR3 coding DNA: TGTGCCAGCAGCTTACAGGCGACCCTCCAAGAGACCCAGTACTTC. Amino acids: CASSLQATLQETQYF.